Listed below are T cell receptor beta chains from one sample, sequenced in a study of T cell clonotyping in hematopoietic cell transplantation. TCRdb's copy holds only in-frame clones and misses some; the assay was immunoSEQ multiplex PCR. The sample holds more than 65,000 clones, approximately 94% seen once. Input material: peripheral blood mononuclear cells. These receptors were taken from a man aged 50 to 59 in good health. Some clones in this sample may be carry-over from other donors' samples. The CDR3 runs from the conserved cysteine through the conserved F or W. D genes are given only for firm matches. Size values are once, few and many counts, or a class for expanded clones, and some rows have none.

j_call: TRBJ2-1
d_call: NA
clone_size: NA
v_call: TRBV19
cdr3_aa: CASSIGGHNEQFF
cdr3_nt: TGTGCCAGTAGTATAGGGGGCCACAATGAGCAGTTCTTC

j_call: TRBJ2-1
d_call: NA
clone_size: NA
v_call: TRBV28
cdr3_aa: CASRLTYNEQFF
cdr3_nt: TGTGCCAGCCGGCTGACCTACAATGAGCAGTTCTTC

j_call: TRBJ1-5
d_call: NA
clone_size: NA
v_call: TRBV25-1
cdr3_aa: CASKPLGRNQPQHF
cdr3_nt: TGTGCCAGCAAACCCTTAGGCCGCAATCAGCCCCAGCATTTT

j_call: TRBJ1-2
d_call: NA
clone_size: NA
v_call: TRBV5-1
cdr3_aa: CASSPGGGYGYTF
cdr3_nt: TGCGCCAGCAGCCCGGGGGGTGGCTATGGCTACACCTTC

j_call: TRBJ1-5
d_call: NA
clone_size: NA
v_call: TRBV28
cdr3_aa: CASSPIAGLGNQPQHF
cdr3_nt: TGTGCCAGCAGTCCCATTGCGGGACTAGGCAATCAGCCCCAGCATTTT

j_call: TRBJ2-3
d_call: NA
clone_size: NA
v_call: TRBV30
cdr3_aa: CAWREDTQYF
cdr3_nt: TGTGCCTGGAGGGAGGATACGCAGTATTTT

j_call: TRBJ2-7
d_call: TRBD2
clone_size: NA
v_call: TRBV11-2
cdr3_aa: CASSLGGGRYEQYF
cdr3_nt: TGTGCCAGCAGCTTAGGCGGCGGGAGATACGAGCAGTACTTC

j_call: TRBJ1-5
d_call: NA
clone_size: NA
v_call: TRBV5-1
cdr3_aa: CASSLDGPGPQHF
cdr3_nt: TGCGCCAGCAGCTTGGACGGGCCCGGACCCCAGCATTTT

j_call: TRBJ2-7
d_call: TRBD2
clone_size: NA
v_call: TRBV5-6
cdr3_aa: CASTGGNRYEQYF
cdr3_nt: TGTGCCAGCACGGGGGGTAATCGCTACGAGCAGTACTTC

j_call: TRBJ2-3
d_call: TRBD1
clone_size: NA
v_call: TRBV5-1
cdr3_aa: CASSANPRTGFRTDTQYF
cdr3_nt: TGCGCCAGCAGCGCGAACCCCAGGACAGGGTTTAGGACAGATACGCAGTATTTT

j_call: TRBJ1-6
d_call: NA
clone_size: few
v_call: TRBV2
cdr3_aa: CASSEVGQGNSPLHF
cdr3_nt: TGTGCCAGCAGTGAGGTTGGGCAGGGGAATTCACCCCTCCACTTT

j_call: TRBJ1-1
d_call: TRBD1
clone_size: NA
v_call: TRBV11-2
cdr3_aa: CASSLGIDRDTEAFF
cdr3_nt: TGTGCCAGCAGCTTAGGTATCGACAGGGACACTGAAGCTTTCTTT

j_call: TRBJ2-7
d_call: NA
clone_size: NA
v_call: TRBV28
cdr3_aa: CASSPMEGYEQYF
cdr3_nt: TGTGCCAGCAGTCCGATGGAGGGCTACGAGCAGTACTTC

j_call: TRBJ2-3
d_call: NA
clone_size: NA
v_call: TRBV11-3
cdr3_aa: CASSLGGPSPTDTQYF
cdr3_nt: TGTGCCAGCAGCTTAGGGGGGCCCTCCCCTACGGATACGCAGTATTTT

j_call: TRBJ2-7
d_call: NA
clone_size: NA
v_call: TRBV5-6
cdr3_aa: CASSSGPESSYEQYF
cdr3_nt: TGTGCCAGCAGCTCAGGACCGGAAAGTTCCTACGAGCAGTACTTC

j_call: TRBJ1-6
d_call: NA
clone_size: NA
v_call: TRBV5-4
cdr3_aa: CASRRGIDSPLHF
cdr3_nt: TGTGCCAGCAGAAGGGGGATAGATTCACCCCTCCACTTT

j_call: TRBJ1-1
d_call: NA
clone_size: NA
v_call: TRBV27
cdr3_aa: CASSFLGDEAFF
cdr3_nt: TGTGCCAGCAGTTTTTTAGGGGATGAAGCTTTCTTT

j_call: TRBJ1-1
d_call: TRBD1
clone_size: NA
v_call: TRBV5-1
cdr3_aa: CASSSDRGGTFF
cdr3_nt: TGCGCCAGCAGCTCTGACAGGGGTGGGACTTTCTTT

j_call: TRBJ2-2
d_call: NA
clone_size: NA
v_call: TRBV30
cdr3_aa: CAWREGLFTGELFF
cdr3_nt: TGTGCCTGGAGGGAGGGACTGTTCACCGGGGAGCTGTTTTTT

j_call: TRBJ2-7
d_call: TRBD1
clone_size: NA
v_call: TRBV6-5
cdr3_aa: CASRPGQGVYEQYF
cdr3_nt: TGTGCCAGCAGACCGGGACAGGGGGTCTACGAGCAGTACTTC

j_call: TRBJ2-1
d_call: TRBD1
clone_size: NA
v_call: TRBV7-3
cdr3_aa: CASSLLGGLAMDNEQFF
cdr3_nt: TGTGCCAGCAGCTTACTAGGGGGCCTGGCTATGGACAATGAGCAGTTCTTC

j_call: TRBJ1-1
d_call: NA
clone_size: NA
v_call: TRBV6-1
cdr3_aa: CASSEVVQNTEAFF
cdr3_nt: TGTGCCAGCAGTGAAGTCGTGCAGAACACTGAAGCTTTCTTT

j_call: TRBJ1-2
d_call: TRBD1
clone_size: NA
v_call: TRBV6-4
cdr3_aa: CASSAGQGDGYTF
cdr3_nt: TGTGCCAGCAGTGCAGGACAGGGTGACGGCTACACCTTC

j_call: TRBJ1-1
d_call: NA
clone_size: once
v_call: TRBV9
cdr3_aa: CASSVGRSNTEAFF
cdr3_nt: TGTGCCAGCAGCGTAGGACGGTCGAACACTGAAGCTTTCTTT

j_call: TRBJ1-5
d_call: NA
clone_size: NA
v_call: TRBV5-1
cdr3_aa: CASSLALGGEPQHF
cdr3_nt: TGCGCCAGCAGCTTGGCTCTAGGGGGGGAGCCCCAGCATTTT

j_call: TRBJ1-4
d_call: NA
clone_size: NA
v_call: TRBV4-3
cdr3_aa: CASSREGEGEKLFF
cdr3_nt: TGCGCCAGCAGCCGGGAAGGGGAGGGTGAAAAACTGTTTTTT

j_call: TRBJ1-2
d_call: TRBD1
clone_size: NA
v_call: TRBV6-1
cdr3_aa: CASRPGTGEMGYTF
cdr3_nt: TGTGCCAGCAGGCCCGGGACAGGGGAGATGGGCTACACCTTC

j_call: TRBJ1-2
d_call: NA
clone_size: NA
v_call: TRBV5-1
cdr3_aa: CASSLSTRGGSYGYTF
cdr3_nt: TGCGCCAGCAGCTTGTCGACGAGGGGCGGCTCCTATGGCTACACCTTC

j_call: TRBJ2-1
d_call: TRBD2
clone_size: NA
v_call: TRBV27
cdr3_aa: CASAREGYYNEQFF
cdr3_nt: TGTGCCAGCGCTCGGGAGGGGTACTACAATGAGCAGTTCTTC

j_call: TRBJ2-7
d_call: TRBD1
clone_size: NA
v_call: TRBV14
cdr3_aa: CASSIRTGGKNEQYF
cdr3_nt: TGTGCCAGCAGCATCCGGACAGGGGGGAAGAACGAGCAGTACTTC

j_call: TRBJ2-7
d_call: TRBD1
clone_size: NA
v_call: TRBV25-1
cdr3_aa: CASSERQGAYEQYF
cdr3_nt: TGTGCCAGCAGTGAGCGTCAGGGGGCCTACGAGCAGTACTTC

j_call: TRBJ2-3
d_call: NA
clone_size: once
v_call: TRBV2
cdr3_aa: CASSIWTVTDTQYF
cdr3_nt: TGTGCCAGCAGTATTTGGACAGTCACAGATACGCAGTATTTT

j_call: TRBJ2-3
d_call: NA
clone_size: NA
v_call: TRBV19
cdr3_aa: CASSSDTSSTDTQYF
cdr3_nt: TGTGCCAGTAGTTCCGACACATCGAGCACAGATACGCAGTATTTT

j_call: TRBJ1-2
d_call: TRBD1
clone_size: NA
v_call: TRBV20-1
cdr3_aa: CSAQGGNGYTF
cdr3_nt: TGCAGTGCTCAGGGGGGGAATGGCTACACCTTC

j_call: TRBJ1-5
d_call: NA
clone_size: NA
v_call: TRBV7-9
cdr3_aa: CASSLDGGRYNQPQHF
cdr3_nt: TGTGCCAGCAGCTTAGACGGGGGGAGATACAATCAGCCCCAGCATTTT

j_call: TRBJ1-3
d_call: TRBD1
clone_size: NA
v_call: TRBV11-2
cdr3_aa: CASSSRGPSVNTIYF
cdr3_nt: TGTGCCAGCAGCAGCAGGGGGCCGTCGGTGAACACCATATATTTT

j_call: TRBJ2-1
d_call: TRBD1
clone_size: NA
v_call: TRBV6-5
cdr3_aa: CASNQGAHYNEQFF
cdr3_nt: TGTGCCAGCAATCAGGGGGCGCATTACAATGAGCAGTTCTTC

j_call: TRBJ1-2
d_call: TRBD1
clone_size: NA
v_call: TRBV27
cdr3_aa: CASSKTGGAYGYTF
cdr3_nt: TGTGCCAGCAGTAAGACAGGGGGCGCCTATGGCTACACCTTC

j_call: TRBJ2-1
d_call: NA
clone_size: NA
v_call: TRBV6-6
cdr3_aa: CASSYLGGYNEQFF
cdr3_nt: TGTGCCAGCAGTTACTTAGGGGGGTACAATGAGCAGTTCTTC

j_call: TRBJ2-2
d_call: NA
clone_size: NA
v_call: TRBV30
cdr3_aa: CAWSARGTGELFF
cdr3_nt: TGTGCCTGGAGTGCTAGGGGCACCGGGGAGCTGTTTTTT

j_call: TRBJ1-1
d_call: TRBD1
clone_size: NA
v_call: TRBV6-5
cdr3_aa: CASSPRTGEGTEAFF
cdr3_nt: TGTGCCAGCAGTCCAAGGACAGGGGAAGGTACTGAAGCTTTCTTT

j_call: TRBJ1-2
d_call: NA
clone_size: few
v_call: TRBV30
cdr3_aa: CAWSEGGTHTNYGYTF
cdr3_nt: TGTGCCTGGAGTGAAGGCGGGACACATACTAACTATGGCTACACCTTC

j_call: TRBJ2-1
d_call: NA
clone_size: NA
v_call: TRBV9
cdr3_aa: CASSVLIAGSYNEQFF
cdr3_nt: TGTGCCAGCAGCGTACTGATAGCCGGCTCCTACAATGAGCAGTTCTTC

j_call: TRBJ2-7
d_call: TRBD1
clone_size: few
v_call: TRBV6-1
cdr3_aa: CASRSAGGDEQYF
cdr3_nt: TGTGCCAGCAGATCCGCAGGGGGCGATGAGCAGTACTTC

j_call: TRBJ2-3
d_call: NA
clone_size: NA
v_call: TRBV6-5
cdr3_aa: CASSLAGDTQYF
cdr3_nt: TGTGCCAGCAGTTTAGCTGGGGATACGCAGTATTTT

j_call: TRBJ1-1
d_call: NA
clone_size: NA
v_call: TRBV6-5
cdr3_aa: CASSYTAKVNTEAFF
cdr3_nt: TGTGCCAGCAGTTACACGGCTAAGGTGAACACTGAAGCTTTCTTT

j_call: TRBJ2-1
d_call: NA
clone_size: NA
v_call: TRBV18
cdr3_aa: CASSRWDNEQFF
cdr3_nt: TGTGCCAGCTCCCGGTGGGACAATGAGCAGTTCTTC

j_call: TRBJ1-1
d_call: NA
clone_size: once
v_call: TRBV5-1
cdr3_aa: CASSLATNTEAFF
cdr3_nt: TGCGCCAGCAGCTTGGCGACAAACACTGAAGCTTTCTTT

j_call: TRBJ2-5
d_call: TRBD1
clone_size: NA
v_call: TRBV5-4
cdr3_aa: CASSSRQGAAETQYF
cdr3_nt: TGTGCCAGCAGCAGCAGACAGGGGGCAGCAGAGACCCAGTACTTC

j_call: TRBJ2-1
d_call: NA
clone_size: NA
v_call: TRBV29-1
cdr3_aa: CSVTGHSYNEQFF
cdr3_nt: TGCAGCGTTACAGGGCACTCCTACAATGAGCAGTTCTTC

j_call: TRBJ1-4
d_call: NA
clone_size: once
v_call: TRBV25-1
cdr3_aa: CASSEYGGARSEKLFF
cdr3_nt: TGTGCCAGCAGTGAATATGGGGGGGCGAGATCCGAAAAACTGTTTTTT

j_call: TRBJ2-6
d_call: NA
clone_size: NA
v_call: TRBV10-3
cdr3_aa: CAISQQGLPGANVLTF
cdr3_nt: TGTGCCATCAGCCAACAGGGCCTCCCTGGGGCCAACGTCCTGACTTTC

j_call: TRBJ2-2
d_call: NA
clone_size: NA
v_call: TRBV4-3
cdr3_aa: CASSQDGSPLYTGELFF
cdr3_nt: TGCGCCAGCAGCCAAGATGGCTCACCCCTATACACCGGGGAGCTGTTTTTT